This T cell receptor beta chain was profiled in a study of T cell responses to AZD1222 COVID-19 vaccine. Produced via immunoSEQ multiplex PCR; TCRdb's table is partial and in-frame only. This table holds tens of thousands of clones, about 82% found once. The germline gives CDR1 KGHSH, CDR2 LQKENI. V was trimmed by 1 base and J by 2 bases, leaving 8 bases between them. The CDR3 consists of 14 residues. Sequenced material: peripheral blood, taken 28 days after the second AZD1222 dose. The chain employs TRBV18 and TRBJ1-1; no definite D call. This clonotype was obtained from an adult who received the AZD1222 COVID-19 vaccine. The CDR3 spells CASSPRGENTEAFF. The CDR3 DNA reads as TGTGCCAGCTCACCACGCGGGGAAAACACTGAAGCTTTCTTT.